A selection of T cell receptor beta chains follows, all from one sample in a study of tissue T cells after allogeneic stem cell transplantation. Generated by immunoSEQ multiplex PCR, the TCRdb table keeps only in-frame clones and is missing some. The table records thousands of clones, about three quarters of them present only once. Sequenced material: skin, taken at autopsy. The source of these receptors is a male patient over 55 with steroid-refractory graft-versus-host disease after an allogeneic stem cell transplant. Part of the T cells may come from the graft donor. The CDR3 runs from the conserved cysteine through the conserved F or W. A D gene is named only where the DNA matches it firmly. Clone size is shown for a subset of rows, as once, few, many or a class of expanded clone.

D	V	J	size	CDR3	DNA
.	TRBV10-3	TRBJ1-5	.	CAISEGGNSGNQPQHF	TGTGCCATCAGTGAGGGAGGGAATTCTGGCAATCAGCCCCAGCATTTT
.	TRBV11-1	TRBJ2-1	.	CASSLGNSEQFF	TGTGCCAGCAGCTTAGGGAATAGTGAGCAGTTCTTC
.	TRBV5-4	TRBJ1-1	.	CASSSGVNTEAFF	TGTGCCAGCAGCTCCGGGGTTAACACTGAAGCTTTCTTT
TRBD2	TRBV5-1	TRBJ2-1	.	CASSWGTSLNEQFF	TGCGCCAGCAGCTGGGGGACTAGCCTTAATGAGCAGTTCTTC
TRBD1	TRBV10-2	TRBJ1-1	medium-sized	CASRLTGDTEAFF	TGCGCCAGCAGACTAACAGGGGACACTGAAGCTTTCTTT
.	TRBV4-1	TRBJ2-7	once	CASSPSPGSSYEQYF	TGCGCCAGCAGCCCGAGCCCCGGGAGCTCCTACGAGCAGTACTTC
TRBD1	TRBV7-2	TRBJ1-5	.	CASGQGIRQPQHF	TGTGCCAGCGGACAGGGGATAAGGCAGCCCCAGCATTTT
.	TRBV27	TRBJ2-2	once	CASSLDRTTGELFF	TGTGCCAGCAGTTTGGACAGAACCACCGGGGAGCTGTTTTTT
.	TRBV21-1	TRBJ2-4	.	CASSEGTAQAKNIQYF	TGTGCCAGCAGCGAAGGGACAGCACAAGCCAAAAACATTCAGTACTTC
.	TRBV7-9	TRBJ1-6	.	CASSLEGREASPLHF	TGTGCCAGCAGCTTAGAAGGCAGGGAGGCTTCACCCCTCCACTTT
TRBD1	TRBV19	TRBJ1-1	.	CASSFGQVGTTEAFF	TGTGCCAGTAGTTTCGGACAGGTCGGGACCACTGAAGCTTTCTTT
TRBD2	TRBV7-9	TRBJ2-2	.	CASSFLAGRAGELFF	TGTGCCAGCAGCTTCCTCGCGGGGAGGGCCGGGGAGCTGTTTTTT
TRBD1	TRBV10-1	TRBJ2-5	.	CASSEIWQGAIETQYF	TGCGCCAGCAGTGAGATTTGGCAGGGGGCAATCGAGACCCAGTACTTC
.	TRBV10-3	TRBJ1-4	.	CAISEPAIGVKLFF	TGTGCCATCAGTGAGCCAGCCATAGGTGTAAAACTGTTTTTT
.	TRBV10-3	TRBJ1-2	.	CAINGNNAVFYGYTF	TGTGCCATCAACGGAAACAATGCAGTTTTCTATGGCTACACCTTC
.	TRBV7-9	TRBJ1-1	.	CASSLAQGYTEAFF	TGTGCCAGCAGCTTGGCTCAGGGCTACACTGAAGCTTTCTTT
TRBD1	TRBV18	TRBJ2-5	.	CASSPGQQETQYF	TGTGCCAGCTCACCGGGACAGCAAGAGACCCAGTACTTC
.	TRBV7-3	TRBJ2-6	once	CASSLMNSGANVLTF	TGTGCCAGCAGCTTAATGAACTCTGGGGCCAACGTCCTGACTTTC
TRBD1	TRBV3-1/TRBV3-2	TRBJ1-3	.	CASVGQAPYSGNTIYF	TGTGCCAGCGTGGGACAGGCCCCCTACTCTGGAAACACCATATATTTT
.	TRBV9	TRBJ1-2	.	CASSVGLAVSYGYTF	TGTGCCAGCAGCGTAGGTCTCGCGGTTTCCTATGGCTACACCTTC
TRBD1	TRBV28	TRBJ1-5	.	CASQDRAQPQHF	TGTGCCAGCCAGGACAGGGCCCAGCCCCAGCATTTT
TRBD1	TRBV7-6	TRBJ2-3	.	CASSPPWGDRESDTQYF	TGTGCCAGCAGCCCACCTTGGGGGGACAGGGAGTCAGATACGCAGTATTTT